This TCR beta chain emerged from a study of shared clonotypes between healthy human individuals. Study-level results: Sorted-subset sequencing was shown by rarefaction to be incomplete despite large depth.

Here immunoSEQ multiplex PCR was the method, and the copy in TCRdb shows in-frame clones only, minus some. Counted here are 1.6 million or so clones, approximately 97% occurring once; the ten biggest clones make up 0.95% to 1.5%. The count of this clone is one. Its antigen is not identified. Input material: naive CD4+ T cells sorted from blood. The subset was: CD45RA+ positively selected. The sequence came from a man younger than 40 in good health.

The CDR3 DNA follows: TGTGCCAGTAGCGGTCCACGCACAGATACGCAGTATTTT. Protein product: CASSGPRTDTQYF. The chain couples TRBV30 to TRBJ2-3, with TRBD2 as a possible D gene (6 bases). V gave up 8 bases and J gave up 1 base, with 13 bases separating them. The CDR3 length is 13 residues. From germline, CDR1 is GTSNPN and CDR2 SVGIG (reference sequence). The full variable domain, completed using reference TRBV30 and TRBJ2-3, is SQTIHQWPATLVQPVGSPLSLECTVEGTSNPNLYWYRQAAGRGLQLLFYSVGIGQISSEVPQNLSASRPQDRQFILSSKKLLLSDSGFYLCASSGPRTDTQYFGPGTRLTVL.